In this sample, the clone carrying this T cell receptor beta chain turned up a few times. This specimen comes from a study of OX40 agonist ivuxolimab in advanced cancers. The repertoire was sequenced with immunoSEQ multiplex PCR; TCRdb's copy has only in-frame clones and lacks some. The sample has some 57,000 clones; under 90% are singletons. The CDR3 extends over 17 amino acids. This TCR was sampled from an adult with an advanced solid tumor such as melanoma, head and neck, liver or kidney cancer. The rearrangement links TRBV1 to TRBJ2-7; the DNA was not used to check the table's D call, TRBD2. TRBV1 is a listed pseudogene. Sequenced material: CD4+ or CD8+ T cells sorted from blood, taken in a trial of the OX40 agonist ivuxolimab. CDR3 DNA: TGCACCAGCAGCCAAGAAGGTAGCGGGCCTTCTTCCTACGAGCAGTACTTC. It codes for CTSSQEGSGPSSYEQYF.